This T cell receptor (beta chain) was obtained from a study of human T cells and chemical hapten exposure. Stated time point: pre-sensitization, week 0. Described treatment: therapeutic diphenylcyclopropenone sensitization with weekly scalp DPC. The CDR3 length is 14 residues. Germline CDR1 is DFQATT and CDR2 is SNEGSKA (reference sequence). Trimming stripped 6 bases from V and 1 base from J, with 16 bases between. Via MiXCR, TCRdb re-called the RACE reads, giving one row per CDR3 protein. The data contain approximately 400,000 distinct CDR3 sequences, less than 6.5% of them singletons. This clonotype occurred a few times.

This receptor was identified in a woman aged 45-65 years with alopecia areata. Some clones in this sample may be carry-over from other donors' samples. Sequences were derived from whole blood, sampled in connection with sensitization to the hapten diphenylcyclopropenone (DPC). The rearrangement joins TRBV20-1 to TRBJ2-7; D unclear. In DNA form, the CDR3 reads TGCAGTGCCACCGGGTTACTTTCTTCCTACGAGCAGTACTTC. It encodes CSATGLLSSYEQYF.